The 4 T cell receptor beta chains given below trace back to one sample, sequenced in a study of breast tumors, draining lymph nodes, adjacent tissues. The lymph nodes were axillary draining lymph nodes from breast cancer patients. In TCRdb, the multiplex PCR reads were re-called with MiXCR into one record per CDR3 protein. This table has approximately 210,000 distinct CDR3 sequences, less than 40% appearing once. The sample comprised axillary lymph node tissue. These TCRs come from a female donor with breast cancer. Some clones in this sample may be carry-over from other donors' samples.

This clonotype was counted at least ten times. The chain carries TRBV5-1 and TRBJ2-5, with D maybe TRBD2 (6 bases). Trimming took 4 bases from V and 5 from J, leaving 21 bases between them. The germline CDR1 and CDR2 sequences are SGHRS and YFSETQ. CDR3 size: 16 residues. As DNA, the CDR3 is TGCGCCAGCAGCCTAACCCCGGAACTAGCCTTTGAGACCCAGTACTTC. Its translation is CASSLTPELAFETQYF.

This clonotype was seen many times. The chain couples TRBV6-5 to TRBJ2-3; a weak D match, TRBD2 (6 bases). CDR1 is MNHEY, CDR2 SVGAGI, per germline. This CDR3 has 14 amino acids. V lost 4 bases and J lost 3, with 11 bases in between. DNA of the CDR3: TGTGCCAGCAGTTTCCGGACTACAACAGATACGCAGTATTTT. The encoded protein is CASSFRTTTDTQYF.

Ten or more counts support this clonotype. DNA for the CDR3: TGTGCCAGCAGCTTAGAGGGGGAAACCGGGGAGCTGTTTTTT. Encoded protein: CASSLEGETGELFF. The gene calls are TRBV7-9 and TRBJ2-2; perhaps TRBD1 as D (6 bases). Trimming stripped 1 base from V and 5 bases from J, with 8 bases between. The CDR3 has 14 residues. The germline V gene encodes CDR1 SEHNR and CDR2 FQNEAQ (reference sequence).

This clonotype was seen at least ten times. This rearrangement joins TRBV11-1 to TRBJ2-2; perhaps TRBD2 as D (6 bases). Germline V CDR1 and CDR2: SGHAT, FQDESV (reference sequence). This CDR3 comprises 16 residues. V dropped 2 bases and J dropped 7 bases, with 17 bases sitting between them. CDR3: CASSLSGGMVVGELFF. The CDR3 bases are TGTGCCAGCAGCTTATCAGGCGGGATGGTTGTCGGGGAGCTGTTTTTT.